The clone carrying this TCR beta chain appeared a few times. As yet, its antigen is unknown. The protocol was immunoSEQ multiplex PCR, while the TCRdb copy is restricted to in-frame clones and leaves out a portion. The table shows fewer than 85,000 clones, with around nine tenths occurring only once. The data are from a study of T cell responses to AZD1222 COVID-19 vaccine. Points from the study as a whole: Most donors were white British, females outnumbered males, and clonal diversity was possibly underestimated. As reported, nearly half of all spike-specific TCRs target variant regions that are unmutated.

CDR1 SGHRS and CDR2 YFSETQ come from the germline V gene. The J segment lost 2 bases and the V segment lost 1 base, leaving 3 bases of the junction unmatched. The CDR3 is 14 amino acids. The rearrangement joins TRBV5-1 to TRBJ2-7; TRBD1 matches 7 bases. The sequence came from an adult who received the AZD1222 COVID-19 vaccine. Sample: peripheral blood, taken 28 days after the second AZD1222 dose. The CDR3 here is CASSLQTGPYEQYF. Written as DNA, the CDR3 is TGCGCCAGCAGCTTGCAGACAGGGCCCTACGAGCAGTACTTC. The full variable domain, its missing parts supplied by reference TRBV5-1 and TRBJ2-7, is KAGVTQTPRYLIKTRGQQVTLSCSPISGHRSVSWYQQTPGQGLQFLFEYFSETQRNKGNFPGRFSGRQFSNSRSEMNVSTLELGDSALYLCASSLQTGPYEQYFGPGTRLTVT.